A single sample is the source of the 20 T cell receptor beta chains below, sequenced in a study of shared clonotypes between healthy human individuals. TCRdb's table, derived via immunoSEQ multiplex PCR, lists solely in-frame clones and lacks some. Of millions of clones in the sample, about 93% were seen once. In the naive CD8 group, cells lacked CD45RO and were positively selected for CCR7, so terminally differentiated effector memory CD45RA+ cells were left out. Sequencing used naive CD8+ T cells from PBMCs. The receptors here all came from a man aged 18-30 years in good health. Some clones in this sample may be carry-over from other donors' samples.

V is TRBV7-9 and J is TRBJ2-7; 11 positions agree with TRBD2. The germline gives CDR1 SEHNR, CDR2 FQNEAQ (reference sequence). The length of the CDR3 is 16 residues. V trimming: 5 bases; J trimming: 5 bases; junction bases outside the gene matches: 11. CDR3 in DNA: TGTGCCAGCAGCCCGAAACTAGCGGGAGTTTATCACGAGCAGTACTTC. Amino acid sequence: CASSPKLAGVYHEQYF.

The V and J genes are TRBV5-1 and TRBJ1-1; possibly TRBD1 for D (5 bases). From germline, CDR1 is SGHRS and CDR2 YFSETQ. V was cut by 5 bases and J by 0 bases, with 17 bases left in between. The CDR3 is 16 amino acids. CDR3 coding DNA: TGCGCCAGCAGTTGGGGACGGGAAAGCATGAACACTGAAGCTTTCTTT. Translated, it gives CASSWGRESMNTEAFF.

The chain joins TRBV5-4 to TRBJ1-2; D gene uncertain. Germline loops: CDR1 SGHNT, CDR2 YYREEE (reference sequence). Trimming removed 0 bases at V and 3 bases at J, with 15 bases between. The CDR3 spans 16 residues. CDR3: CASSLVPARWDYGYTF. CDR3 in DNA: TGTGCCAGCAGCTTGGTACCAGCCAGATGGGACTATGGCTACACCTTC. The full variable domain, with the rest looked up from reference TRBV5-4 and TRBJ1-2, is ETGVTQSPTHLIKTRGQQVTLRCSSQSGHNTVSWYQQALGQGPQFIFQYYREEENGRGNFPPRFSGLQFPNYSSELNVNALELDDSALYLCASSLVPARWDYGYTFGSGTRLTVV.

The rearrangement links TRBV19 to TRBJ1-1; 7 positions match TRBD1. CDR3 length equals 15 residues. Trimming removed 4 bases from V and 3 bases from J; junction bases left unmatched: 8. CDR1 LNHDA and CDR2 SQIVND come from the germline V gene (reference sequence). CDR3 nucleotides: TGTGCCAGTAGTACTGGGACAGACGGGGACACTGAAGCTTTCTTT. Protein: CASSTGTDGDTEAFF.

The J gene is TRBJ1-4, the V gene TRBV7-9, with a possible D match to TRBD1 (5 bases). Germline values: CDR1 SEHNR, CDR2 FQNEAQ (reference sequence). The CDR3 totals 15 residues. The ends were cut back, 1 base at V and 7 bases at J, with 13 bases in the middle. The CDR3 DNA follows: TGTGCCAGCAGCTTAGATCAGGGATTAGTTGAAAAACTGTTTTTT. This codes for CASSLDQGLVEKLFF. Supplemented by reference TRBV7-9 and TRBJ1-4, the full variable domain reads DTGVSQNPRHKITKRGQNVTFRCDPISEHNRLYWYRQTLGQGPEFLTYFQNEAQLEKSRLLSDRFSAERPKGSFSTLEIQRTEQGDSAMYLCASSLDQGLVEKLFFGSGTQLSVL.

This sequence joins TRBV28 and TRBJ2-2, with D hard to call. Germline V gene lookup returns CDR1 MDHEN and CDR2 SYDVKM. The CDR3 totals 14 residues. Between the trimmed V and J ends, which lost 6 bases and 5 bases, there was a span of 13 bases. The CDR3 spells CASSVMAATGELFF. DNA of the CDR3: TGTGCCAGCAGCGTTATGGCGGCTACCGGGGAGCTGTTTTTT.

A few counts support this clone. This chain connects TRBV27 to TRBJ2-1, with TRBD2 identical over 12 bases. J lost 4 bases, V lost 4 bases, and 5 bases had no gene match. This CDR3 is built from 16 residues. Germline V gives CDR1 MNHEY, CDR2 SMNVEV (reference sequence). CDR3 in amino acids: CASSSRTSGAYNEQFF. For the CDR3, the DNA is TGTGCCAGCAGTTCGAGGACTAGCGGGGCTTACAATGAGCAGTTCTTC.

Points on this clone: The identical CDR3 is also encoded by other nucleotide sequences in the sample. The chain employs TRBV6-5 and TRBJ2-2, with D hard to call. Per germline, CDR1 MNHEY and CDR2 SVGAGI. V was cut by 2 bases and J by 2 bases, with 6 bases left in between. The CDR3 contains 14 residues. CDR3 sequence reads: CASSYGLNTGELFF. The CDR3 DNA is TGTGCCAGCAGTTACGGTCTTAACACCGGGGAGCTGTTTTTT.

The chain uses TRBV5-1 and TRBJ2-3; D gene unclear. The CDR3 is made up of 13 amino acids. The germline V gene encodes CDR1 SGHRS and CDR2 YFSETQ. The V end was cut by 2 bases, the J end by 5 bases, with 9 bases between. The CDR3, as DNA: TGCGCCAGCAGCTTCGGGTCTAAAGATACGCAGTATTTT. Translation: CASSFGSKDTQYF.

V is TRBV29-1 and J is TRBJ2-7; 8 bases line up with TRBD2. The CDR3 has 13 residues. In germline, CDR1 is SQVTM, CDR2 ANQGSEA. Losses at the gene ends were 2 bases for V and 4 bases for J; bases not matched to a gene: 4. The CDR3 loop is CSVEKAGVYEQYF. CDR3 bases: TGCAGCGTTGAAAAAGCGGGAGTATACGAGCAGTACTTC.

The chain uses TRBV4-1 and TRBJ2-1; TRBD2 is a possible D gene (6 bases). The CDR3 is 14 amino acids. Deletions cut 1 base from V and 5 bases from J, with 9 bases between. Germline V lookup: CDR1 MGHRA, CDR2 YSYEKL. CDR3 bases: TGCGCCAGCAGCCAAGTTATAGCGGACAATGAGCAGTTCTTC. Translation: CASSQVIADNEQFF.

The chain combines TRBV25-1 with TRBJ2-7; D perhaps matches TRBD2 (6 bases). CDR1 is MGHDK, CDR2 SYGVNS, per germline. The V gene lost 5 bases and the J gene lost 5 bases, with 19 bases spanning the gap. CDR3 size: 15 residues. The CDR3: CASSPLVGGVHEQYF. The CDR3, as DNA: TGTGCCAGCAGTCCCCTAGTGGGCGGGGTTCACGAGCAGTACTTC.

The chain recombines TRBV27 with TRBJ2-1, with D unclear. The CDR3 totals 13 residues. The germline CDR1 and CDR2 sequences are MNHEY and SMNVEV (reference sequence). Between the trimmed V and J ends, which lost 3 bases and 6 bases, there was a span of 9 bases. CDR3 sequence: CASSLRMVNEQFF. CDR3 sequence (DNA): TGTGCCAGCAGTTTGAGGATGGTCAATGAGCAGTTCTTC.

The genes are TRBV13 and TRBJ2-3; 11 bases map to TRBD2. V dropped 5 bases and J dropped 2; count of bases not matched to a gene: 3. Germline assignment: CDR1 PRHDT and CDR2 FYEKMQ (reference sequence). The length of the CDR3 is 15 residues. The CDR3 nucleotides read TGTGCCAGCAGCACGGGACTAGCGGACACAGATACGCAGTATTTT. Its translation is CASSTGLADTDTQYF. The full variable domain, completed using reference TRBV13 and TRBJ2-3, is AAGVIQSPRHLIKEKRETATLKCYPIPRHDTVYWYQQGPGQDPQFLISFYEKMQSDKGSIPDRFSAQQFSDYHSELNMSSLELGDSALYFCASSTGLADTDTQYFGPGTRLTVL.

The chain uses TRBV28 and TRBJ1-1, with 7 bases fitting TRBD1. The CDR3 is made up of 14 amino acids. The J segment lost 4 bases and the V segment lost 6 bases, leaving 8 bases of the junction unmatched. The V gene's germline CDR1 is MDHEN and CDR2 SYDVKM. CDR3 loop: CASSFDRATTEAFF. For the CDR3, the DNA is TGTGCCAGCAGCTTCGACAGGGCGACCACTGAAGCTTTCTTT.

The CDR3 loop reads CAAPRAQGETQYF. For the CDR3, the DNA is TGCGCCGCCCCTCGAGCACAGGGAGAGACCCAGTACTTC. This chain connects TRBV10-1 to TRBJ2-5; maybe TRBD1 (6 bases). Trimming removed 11 bases from V and 4 bases from J, with 17 bases in between. Looked up from germline, CDR1 is WNHNN and CDR2 is SYGVQD (reference sequence). The CDR3 has 13 residues.

The chain has TRBV5-6 and TRBJ2-5; D could derive from TRBD1 or TRBD2 (5 bases each). Between the trimmed V and J ends, which lost 4 bases and 2 bases, there was a span of 18 bases. The CDR3 sequence is 16 residues long. Germline assignment: CDR1 SGHDT and CDR2 YYEEEE. The CDR3: CASSDLRDEIQETQYF. CDR3 in DNA: TGTGCCAGCAGCGACCTCCGGGACGAAATACAAGAGACCCAGTACTTC.

The rearrangement joins TRBV4-3 to TRBJ2-1, with unresolved D. In germline, CDR1 is LGHNA, CDR2 YSLEER. The CDR3 covers 16 residues. Deletions cut 2 bases from V and 4 bases from J, with 15 bases between. The CDR3 DNA follows: TGCGCCAGCAGCCAAAAACCTCACAGTAGATACAATGAGCAGTTCTTC. Translation gives CASSQKPHSRYNEQFF.

This chain links TRBV18 with TRBJ2-2; perhaps TRBD1 as D (6 bases). The CDR3 totals 16 residues. V lost 2 bases and J 5 bases, leaving 15 bases between the germline ends. Germline values: CDR1 KGHSH, CDR2 LQKENI. The CDR3, as DNA: TGTGCCAGCTCACCAGTTCCGGGACACTTAACCGGGGAGCTGTTTTTT. It codes for CASSPVPGHLTGELFF.

The chain is built from TRBV27 and TRBJ2-5, with 9 bases aligning to TRBD2. CDR3 length: 14 amino acids. Trimming cost V 3 bases and J 7 bases; bases outside gene matches: 6. The V gene's germline CDR1 is MNHEY and CDR2 SMNVEV (reference sequence). The DNA of the CDR3 is TGTGCCAGCAGTTTGGGCGGGAGGGGGTGGACCCAGTACTTC. Translated, it gives CASSLGGRGWTQYF.